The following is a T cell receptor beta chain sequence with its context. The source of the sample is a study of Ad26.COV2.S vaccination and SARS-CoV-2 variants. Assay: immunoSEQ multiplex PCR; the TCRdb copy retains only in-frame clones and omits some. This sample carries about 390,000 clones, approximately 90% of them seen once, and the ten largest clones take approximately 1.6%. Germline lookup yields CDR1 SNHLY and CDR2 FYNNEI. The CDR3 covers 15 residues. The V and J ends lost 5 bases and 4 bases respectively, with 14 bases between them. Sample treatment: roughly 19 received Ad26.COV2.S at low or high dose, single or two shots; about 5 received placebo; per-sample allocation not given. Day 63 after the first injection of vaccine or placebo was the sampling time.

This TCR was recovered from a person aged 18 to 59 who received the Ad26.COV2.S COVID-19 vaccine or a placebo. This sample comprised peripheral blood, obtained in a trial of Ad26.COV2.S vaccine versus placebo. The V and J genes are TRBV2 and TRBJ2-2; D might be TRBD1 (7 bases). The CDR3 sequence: CASSTRQGGTGELFF. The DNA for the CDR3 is TGTGCCAGCAGTACCAGACAGGGAGGCACCGGGGAGCTGTTTTTT.